This T cell receptor (beta chain) comes out of a study of CXCR3-negative and CXCR3-positive naive CD8 T cells. Each TRB cDNA library was prepared by 5' RACE (with UMI labels). Using the 5' RACE reads, TCRdb records one entry per CDR3 protein without DNA. This sample's table has about 43,000 distinct CDR3 sequences. All CD8+ T cell subsets were sorted in triplicate at hundreds of thousands of cells each. As regards this clonotype: Its antigen is unidentified.

Findings of the study overall: The study inferred TCR strength from TRB CDR3 properties and found comparable surface CD5 between naive subsets. For memory CD8+ cells diversity was much lower, but both naive subsets had comparably high diversity. Naive cells that were CXCR3-negative or CXCR3-positive used TRBV-TRBJ genes alike, while memory cells diverged.

Germline CDR1 SGDLS, CDR2 YYNGEE. There are 14 residues in the CDR3. This chain links TRBV9 with TRBJ1-1. The sequencing input was memory CD8+ T cells from blood. This receptor was obtained from a human donor in good health. Some clones in this sample may be carry-over from other donors' samples. The CDR3 here is CASSETTGYTEAFF.